Here is one TCR beta chain with its context. The antigen it binds to is not known. Within one base of it there is no much larger clone, and no base qualities were kept. These data belong to a study of blood T cell repertoires in COVID-19 (dated by TCRdb to the early 2020s). Turning to the overall study: Collaborator samples came from the United States, Italy and Spain and covered acute and convalescent phases of COVID-19. The material from the prospective study consisted of cDNA or gDNA derived from T cells, B-cell-depleted T cells, or PBMCs. Subjects who had been exposed to COVID-19, were actively infected with it, or had recovered from it provided the deeply sampled blood TCRbeta repertoires that made up the dataset. The repertoires were released in a freely available public database intended as a resource for research on the immune response to SARS-CoV-2. The samples were drawn from two sources: the first 160 participants of the ongoing ImmuneRACE study, and 1,200 or so subjects contributed by 6 global collaborators. A de-identified subject ID, COVID-19 status, age in years and sex were almost always included in the sample metadata. Where available, HLA class I and class II types were obtained from metadata supplied by the sample provider rather than from assay-based typing.

Participants in the prospective study were aged roughly 18 to 100 years, lived in some 24 United States geographic areas, and enrolled through a virtual design. Cohort assignment in the prospective study relied on participant-reported clinical history from a screening survey and a study questionnaire. Recovered participants in ImmuneRACE Cohort 3 were defined by two consecutive negative NP/OP PCR tests, clearance by a healthcare professional, or resolution of symptoms. In the prospective study, whole blood, serum and a nasopharyngeal or oropharyngeal swab were collected from each participant by mobile phlebotomists. Over an approximately two-month period, participants in the prospective study had the option of providing additional blood draws and questionnaires. Before DNA extraction, blood samples from the prospective study were shipped at room temperature or frozen. The CDR3 spans 15 residues, from the cysteine through the phenylalanine. Solely the CDR3 DNA is kept, with 45 bases framed from the first base. V and J are truncated by 0 bases and 5 bases respectively, leaving an intervening sequence of 13 bases. Per the germline V gene, LGHNA is the CDR1 and YNFKEQ is the CDR2.

The paper's findings and limits, for the study overall: The quantity of clinical and demographic metadata differed by source and by participant and was supplied without curation.

The immunoSEQ Assay, a bias-controlled multiplex PCR, was used to amplify TCRbeta CDR3 regions from genomic DNA. Per the original workflow: The number of nucleated cells in each sample was estimated by amplification of reference gene primers within the assay. To quantify the absolute abundance of each unique TCRbeta CDR3 rearrangement, sequence reads were collapsed and filtered. Productive Simpson clonality was computed per sample as the square root of Simpson's diversity index over productive rearrangements. TCRdb carries this immuneACCESS record with in-frame sequences only. Its versions omit some clonotypes, under half of them owing to an unresolved V gene in the studies checked, with the rest unexplained. V, J and clone size are taken as reported in that table, and D and trimming were inferred from the DNA itself. For this sample the table gives hundreds of thousands of clones, of which more than 75% were detected only once. The top ten clonotypes cover around 2.1% of the sample.

The TCR originated in a woman in her 50s who had recovered from COVID-19. The V gene is TRBV4-2 and the J gene is TRBJ1-2, with the D gene call left open. The sequenced sample consisted of PBMCs or T cells enriched from blood (not recorded which). The CDR3 corresponds to CASSQDAGGRYGYTF. The DNA is as follows: TGTGCCAGCAGCCAAGATGCCGGCGGGAGGTATGGCTACACCTTC.